This TCR beta chain was profiled in a study of T-cell memory formation after mild COVID-19. TCRdb re-analysed the 5' RACE reads in MiXCR, keeping a single row per CDR3 protein. Seen here are approximately 500,000 distinct CDR3 sequences, around a quarter observed once, and the top ten hold around 13%. V trimming: 5 bases; J trimming: 3 bases; junction bases outside the gene matches: 4. CDR1 is ENHRY, CDR2 SYGVKD, per germline. CDR3 size: 14 residues. This clonotype was observed a few times. The sequenced material came from PBMCs or a T cell subset sorted from them (not recorded which). This TCR came from an adult woman who had mild COVID-19 (a few samples of this study predate the infection). Cell type and time point are not known. The chain is built from TRBV10-3 and TRBJ2-5, with 9 bases lining up with TRBD1. CDR3 in amino acids: CAISRQGGKETQYF. CDR3 DNA: TGTGCCATCAGTCGACAGGGGGGAAAAGAGACCCAGTACTTC.